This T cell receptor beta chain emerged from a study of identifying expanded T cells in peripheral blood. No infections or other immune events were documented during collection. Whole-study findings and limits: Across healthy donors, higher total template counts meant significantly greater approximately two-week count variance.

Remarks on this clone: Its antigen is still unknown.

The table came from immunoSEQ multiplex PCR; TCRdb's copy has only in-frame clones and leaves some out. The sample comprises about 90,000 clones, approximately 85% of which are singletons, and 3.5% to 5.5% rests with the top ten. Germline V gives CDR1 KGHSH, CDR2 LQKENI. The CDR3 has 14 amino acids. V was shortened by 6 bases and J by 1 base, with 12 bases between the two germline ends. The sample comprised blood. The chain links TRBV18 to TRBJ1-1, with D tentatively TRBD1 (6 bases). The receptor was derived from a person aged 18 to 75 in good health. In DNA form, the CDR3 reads TGTGCCAGCTCGGTGGGGGCGGCGAACACTGAAGCTTTCTTT. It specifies CASSVGAANTEAFF.